The following is a T cell receptor (beta chain) sequence with its context. This clonotype has a count of ten or more. This clone's antigen is unknown. No much larger clonotype is one base removed from it; base qualities were not supplied. The library was prepared using multiplex PCR. The reads were generated on an Illumina HiSeq 4000. CDR3 regions were amplified by Arm-PCR with iRepertoire HTBI primers to construct TCR beta libraries. Before sequencing, the PCR products went through gel purification. Turning to the authors' computational methods: A total of some 60 TRBV and 14 TRBJ segments were identified across samples and were used for gene usage analysis of CDR3 amino acid clonotypes. COPE and FqMerger were used to merge the filtered high-quality paired reads into contigs. BLAST was used to align contigs to IMGT TRBV, TRBD and TRBJ reference genes, and CDR3 was defined according to IMGT. Any clonotype with a frequency above 0.1% was counted as a highly expanded clone. Repertoire diversity was measured by Shannon entropy, and V-J evenness by the Gini coefficient. A clonotype found in more than one individual was treated as public. TCRdb ran its own pipeline on the public reads, namely fastp trimming at Q25 and MiXCR clone calling, and kept in-frame beta chains. Rows are unified per CDR3 protein, each entry keeping the most common DNA and genes. The V and J calls and clone size come from TCRdb's table, not from the authors' own analysis. A total of around 500,000 distinct CDR3 sequences appear in this sample, about 14% of them only once. The ten largest make up about 9.1% of the sample.

The data derive from a study of regulatory T cells in long-lasting Graves disease (dated by TCRdb to the early 2020s). About the study as a whole: Patients with newly diagnosed Graves' disease had been on antithyroid drugs for under 3 months. Persistent Graves' disease patients were compared with newly diagnosed Graves' disease patients by peripheral blood TCR sequencing and RNA sequencing. The study took place in China and was registered as a clinical trial. A total of around 35 samples underwent TCR sequencing, from about 13 patients with persistent Graves' disease and roughly 20 patients with newly diagnosed Graves' disease.

What the time point label conveys for this sample: newly diagnosed GD, antithyroid drugs for less than 3 months. For both TCR sequencing and RNA sequencing, RNA was extracted from PBMCs using TRIzol. The diagnosis of Graves' disease followed American Thyroid Association guidelines. Patients were recruited from an endocrinology department in Xi'an, China. Each patient gave about 8.1 milliliters of peripheral blood, collected in an EDTA anticoagulant tube. PBMCs were isolated by Ficoll Paque Plus density gradient separation without further T cell sorting. An Agilent 2100 Bioanalyzer and agarose gel were used to check RNA quality, and a NanoDrop 2000 was used to measure RNA concentration. The paper's findings and limits, for the study overall: Only the TCR beta chain was sequenced and analyzed. Peripheral blood alone was examined, since thyroid tissue, which constituted the primary lesion, could not be accessed. More public clonotypes were shared among persistent patients (roughly 2,700) than among newly diagnosed patients (966). The authors acknowledged the small sample size as a limitation that may reduce accuracy. Persistent Graves' disease patients showed lower TCR Shannon entropy and fewer highly expanded clones than newly diagnosed patients, suggesting clonal expansion.

The data also belong to a second study, concerning T cells in Graves' hyperthyroidism and ophthalmopathy. The second study's authors report: Stable Graves' hyperthyroidism was defined as the absence of progression to ophthalmopathy over 18 months of follow-up. Hyperthyroidism patients were aged 18 to 65 years and newly diagnosed, with disease duration of less than 2 months. Patients with uncontrolled infections, other autoimmune diseases, pregnancy or lactation were excluded. Diagnoses relied on clinical symptoms, serum thyroxine and TRAb, thyroid ultrasound and orbital computed tomography. A first-round RT-PCR of the TCR CDR3 used the HTBI primer set with the Qiagen OneStep RT-PCR kit. Blood samples also contained most of the expanded thyroid clonotypes (frequency above 0.001), which suggests that blood repertoires may reflect thyroid immune responses. A 13 V-J signature model separated ophthalmopathy from stable hyperthyroidism, with approximately 87% sensitivity and about 81% specificity in cross-validation and 80%/75% in testing. During validation, the model predicted progression to ophthalmopathy a median of approximately six months ahead of onset, with around 71% sensitivity and 72% to 80% specificity. A discovery cohort of about a hundred patients, roughly 45 with Graves' ophthalmopathy and 55 to 60 with stable Graves' hyperthyroidism, was used to find distinguishing TCR V-J signatures. Whether ophthalmopathy could be predicted prospectively was tested in an independent validation cohort made up of about 20 hyperthyroidism patients plus 17 patients who later progressed to ophthalmopathy. The roughly 91 discovery patients were randomly divided into training and test sets at a 7:3 ratio. The study also compared thyroid tissue and blood T-cell repertoires from about six Graves' hyperthyroidism patients. Following sampling, methimazole starting at 30 mg daily was given to hyperthyroidism patients, and high-dose intravenous methylprednisolone was given to ophthalmopathy patients. A second multiplex PCR round built the libraries, followed by size selection and purification. The libraries were sequenced on an Illumina HiSeq2000 using paired-end 100 bp reads. Raw data were processed with SOAPnuke, discarding reads with adapters, uncalled bases, mean Phred below 15, or no exact constant-primer or identifier match. High-quality paired reads were merged with COPE v1.2.5, and unique nucleotide sequences were defined as clonotypes. MiTCR v1.1 was used to align the clonotypes against IMGT TRBV, TRBD and TRBJ reference segments. Analysis was restricted to V-J combinations with a frequency above 0.0001, which covered about 99% of repertoires. The TCS score was defined as the ratio of F50 (clonal expansion) to E x V (chaos), calculated using BLOSUM62-based TCRdist between CDR3 peptides within each V-J. Welch's t-statistics and random forest reduced roughly 500 V-J features to 13, which were used in a naive Bayes classifier (R e1071). Sample size was not statistically predetermined, and blinding of investigators to group allocation was not performed. The paper reports TCR Vbeta CDR3 sequencing of 130 to 150 peripheral blood samples: approximately 41 ophthalmopathy, roughly 80 hyperthyroidism and 17 progressor patients.

The sample was peripheral blood mononuclear cells (PBMCs), taken at new diagnosis, from a patient treated with antithyroid drugs. This clonotype was obtained from a man aged 25 to 45 with Graves disease. Donor details come from another sample of the same person, matched by shared clones.

The nucleotide sequence is TGTGCCTGGAGGGCAGAGACAGGGCTCAACTATGGCTACACCTTC. Its coded protein is CAWRAETGLNYGYTF. The V and J segments used are TRBV30 and TRBJ1-2; TRBD1 matches 7 bases in the middle. The CDR3 numbers 15 residues from cysteine through phenylalanine. The kept DNA is CDR3 alone, 45 bases in frame from the first base. After removal of 3 bases from V and 2 bases from J, the junction retains 9 bases not matched to a gene. Via the germline V gene (reference sequence), CDR1 is GTSNPN and CDR2 SVGIG.